This is a list of T cell receptor beta chains from one sample in a study of vaccination effects on CD4 cells after COVID-19. For these receptors, no antigen is known. Sequencing used immunoSEQ multiplex PCR; TCRdb keeps in-frame clones, though not all of them. The sample shows tens of thousands of clones, just under 80% of them seen only once. This specimen was CD4+ T cells from PBMCs cultured with HCoV-OC43 spike peptides, taken before COVID-19 vaccination. These TCRs come from a human donor who received a COVID-19 vaccine. The CDR3 runs from the conserved cysteine through the conserved F or W. A D gene is named only where the DNA matches it firmly. For some rows the clone size is stated as once, few or many, or as a class when expanded; others skip it.

TGTGCCAGCAGCGACGGGACAGGGGCGCGGACCGGGGAGCTGTTTTTT,CASSDGTGARTGELFF,TRBV28,TRBJ2-2,-,TRBD1
TGTGCCAGCAGCTTAACGGCGGCAGGTCCGAACACCGGGGAGCTGTTTTTT,CASSLTAAGPNTGELFF,TRBV7-3,TRBJ2-2,few,-
TGTGCCAGCAGCCAACATGGGGGCCTCGGACACAATGAGCAGTTCTTC,CASSQHGGLGHNEQFF,TRBV3-1/TRBV3-2,TRBJ2-1,-,-
TGTGCCAGCAGTCCCCTAGCGGGGGGACTTAACAATGAGCAGTTCTTC,CASSPLAGGLNNEQFF,TRBV5-5,TRBJ2-1,once,TRBD2
TGTGCCAGCTACCTCCGGGGGGGAACTGAAGCTTTCTTT,CASYLRGGTEAFF,TRBV12-3/TRBV12-4,TRBJ1-1,-,-
TGTGCCAGCTCACCAGGTCAGGACCAGCCCCAGCATTTT,CASSPGQDQPQHF,TRBV18,TRBJ1-5,-,-
TGTGCCAGCAGTCGACAGACATACTATGGCTACACCTTC,CASSRQTYYGYTF,TRBV9,TRBJ1-2,-,-
TGTGCCAGCAGCCCGGACAGGGGAACAGATACGCAGTATTTT,CASSPDRGTDTQYF,TRBV5-4,TRBJ2-3,-,TRBD1
TGTGCCTGGAGTGCCGACAGGGCAATAGGTAATAGCAATCAGCCCCAGCATTTT,CAWSADRAIGNSNQPQHF,TRBV30,TRBJ1-5,-,TRBD1
TGTGCCAGTAGTATGTCGAGGGTGTCATACAATGAGCAGTTCTTC,CASSMSRVSYNEQFF,TRBV19,TRBJ2-1,-,-
TGTGCCAGCACCGTCTTCATGAACACTGAAGCTTTCTTT,CASTVFMNTEAFF,TRBV6-5,TRBJ1-1,-,-
TGTGCCAGCAGCCGACTAGCGGGGTGGGAGACCCAGTACTTC,CASSRLAGWETQYF,TRBV28,TRBJ2-5,-,TRBD2
TGTGCCAGCAGCCAAGGAGAGGCAGATACGCAGTATTTT,CASSQGEADTQYF,TRBV3-1/TRBV3-2,TRBJ2-3,-,-
TGTGCCAGCAGTTTACGGTCCGGGGAGCTGTTTTTT,CASSLRSGELFF,TRBV28,TRBJ2-2,-,-
TGTGCCAGCAGCTCCACCGCGGGCGGGATGCAAGAGACCCAGTACTTC,CASSSTAGGMQETQYF,TRBV7-3,TRBJ2-5,few,-
TGTGCCAGCCGGAAACAGGGGGCCAGAGAAAAACTGTTTTTT,CASRKQGAREKLFF,TRBV19,TRBJ1-4,-,TRBD1
TGTGCCAGCAGTTCAACCATAGGGGCCAACACCATATATTTT,CASSSTIGANTIYF,TRBV7-9,TRBJ1-3,-,-
TGTGCCACCCGGGGGGGTTCGGGTGAGCAGTTCTTC,CATRGGSGEQFF,TRBV6-6,TRBJ2-1,-,TRBD2
TGTGCCAGCAGCTTATTGGGACAGGGAACGACCGGGGAGCTGTTTTTT,CASSLLGQGTTGELFF,TRBV7-3,TRBJ2-2,-,TRBD1
TGTGCCAGCTCATCGGACAGGGCCAGTGAGCAGTTCTTC,CASSSDRASEQFF,TRBV18,TRBJ2-1,-,TRBD1
TGTGCCAGCAGTTCCTCGAACCTCAGGGGGCTCGGGTACAATGAGCAGTTCTTC,CASSSSNLRGLGYNEQFF,TRBV27,TRBJ2-1,-,TRBD1
TGTGCCAGCAGTCCCCCAAGGTCAGGCGCAGGTAGGCCCCAGCATTTT,CASSPPRSGAGRPQHF,TRBV6-2/TRBV6-3,TRBJ1-5,once,-